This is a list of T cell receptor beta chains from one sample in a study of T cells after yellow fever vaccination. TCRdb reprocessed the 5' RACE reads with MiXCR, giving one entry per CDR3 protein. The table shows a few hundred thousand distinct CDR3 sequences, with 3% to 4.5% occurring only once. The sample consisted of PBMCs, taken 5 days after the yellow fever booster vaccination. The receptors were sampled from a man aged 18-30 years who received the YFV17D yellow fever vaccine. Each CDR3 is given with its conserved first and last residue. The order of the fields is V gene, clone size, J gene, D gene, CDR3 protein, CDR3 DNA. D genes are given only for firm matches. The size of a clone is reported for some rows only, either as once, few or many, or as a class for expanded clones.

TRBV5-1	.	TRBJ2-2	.	CASSTTDSNTGELFF	TGCGCCAGCAGCACCACAGACTCGAACACCGGGGAGCTGTTTTTT
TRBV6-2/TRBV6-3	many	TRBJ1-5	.	CASSWEVGQPQHF	TGTGCCAGCAGCTGGGAGGTAGGTCAGCCCCAGCATTTT
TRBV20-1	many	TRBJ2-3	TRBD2	CSARDPGGSTDTQYF	TGCAGTGCTAGGGACCCGGGGGGGAGCACAGATACGCAGTATTTT
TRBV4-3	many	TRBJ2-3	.	CASSQELGIQRGMGTDTQYF	TGCGCCAGCAGCCAAGAGTTAGGGATTCAGAGAGGTATGGGCACAGATACGCAGTATTTT
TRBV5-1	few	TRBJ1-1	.	CASSSLQGGNTEAFF	TGCGCCAGCAGTTCCCTCCAGGGTGGGAACACTGAAGCTTTCTTT
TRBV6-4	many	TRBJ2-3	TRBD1	CASSVGTGITDTQYF	TGTGCCAGCAGTGTTGGGACAGGGATAACAGATACGCAGTATTTT
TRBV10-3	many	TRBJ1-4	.	CAISEAPANEKLFF	TGTGCCATCAGTGAGGCGCCAGCTAATGAAAAACTGTTTTTT
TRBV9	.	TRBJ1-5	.	CASSVDLGNQPQHF	TGTGCCAGCAGCGTAGATCTAGGCAATCAGCCCCAGCATTTT
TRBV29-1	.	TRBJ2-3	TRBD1	CSEGAARTDTQYF	TGCAGCGAGGGGGCAGCGCGCACAGATACGCAGTATTTT
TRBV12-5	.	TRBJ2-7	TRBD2	CASGTPSGGAGEQYF	TGTGCTAGTGGTACCCCAAGCGGGGGGGCCGGGGAGCAGTACTTC
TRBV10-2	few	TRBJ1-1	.	CASTLGGYTEAFF	TGCGCCAGCACACTTGGGGGATACACTGAAGCTTTCTTT
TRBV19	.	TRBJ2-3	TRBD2	CASSISGGAGDTQYF	TGTGCCAGTAGCATTAGCGGGGGGGCCGGAGATACGCAGTATTTT
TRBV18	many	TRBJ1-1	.	CASSQNHNSRGEDEAFF	TGTGCCAGCTCCCAAAATCACAACAGTAGAGGGGAAGATGAAGCTTTCTTT
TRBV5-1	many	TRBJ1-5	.	CASSLGEPHQPQHF	TGCGCCAGCAGCTTGGGAGAACCTCATCAGCCCCAGCATTTT
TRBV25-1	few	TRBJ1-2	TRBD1	CASSRQGGNYGYTF	TGTGCCAGCAGTCGCCAGGGGGGTAACTATGGCTACACCTTC
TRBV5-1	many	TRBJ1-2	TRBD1	CASSETGAYGYTF	TGCGCCAGCAGCGAAACAGGGGCCTATGGCTACACCTTC
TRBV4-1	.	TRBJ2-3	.	CASSQTSGWQGTDTQYF	TGCGCCAGCAGCCAAACCTCGGGTTGGCAGGGGACAGATACGCAGTATTTT
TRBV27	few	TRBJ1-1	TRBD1	CASSLYLGDSMNTEAFF	TGTGCCAGCAGTTTATATTTGGGGGACAGCATGAACACTGAAGCTTTCTTT